This T cell receptor beta chain stems from a study of T cells in Graves' hyperthyroidism and ophthalmopathy. Looking at the study overall: The initial diagnosis was the point when peripheral blood was collected, ahead of any treatment.

The CDR3 loop spans 13 amino acids. Between the trimmed V and J ends, which lost 1 base and 11 bases, there was a span of 14 bases. Germline CDR1 SGHTA, CDR2 FQGNSA. The diagnostic basis comprised clinical symptoms, serum thyroxine and TRAb, thyroid ultrasound and orbital computed tomography. TCR beta CDR3 region amplification was performed from RNA transcripts. With the HTBI primer set, the TCR CDR3 went through a first round of RT-PCR. TCRdb processed the multiplex PCR reads anew with MiXCR; each CDR3 protein has one entry. Of hundreds of thousands of distinct CDR3 sequences listed, about a third were seen once; the top ten hold approximately 31%. On this clonotype: As yet, its antigen is unknown.

Overall study findings and caveats: Ophthalmopathy was distinguished from stable hyperthyroidism by 13 V-J signatures.

The sequencing sample was made of blood. The clonotype originates from a woman in her thirties or forties with Graves' hyperthyroidism. The chain combines TRBV7-2 with TRBJ2-5; D is unresolved. CDR3 DNA: TGTGCCAGCAGCTTAGGTAATGAAGATACGCAGTACTTC. It codes for CASSLGNEDTQYF.